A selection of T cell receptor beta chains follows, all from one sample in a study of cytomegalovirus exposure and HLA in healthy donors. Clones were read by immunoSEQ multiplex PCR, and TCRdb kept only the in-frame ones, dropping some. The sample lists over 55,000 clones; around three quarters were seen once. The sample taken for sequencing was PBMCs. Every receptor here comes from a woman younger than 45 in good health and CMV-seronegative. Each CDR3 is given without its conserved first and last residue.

ASSQRGKGTSSYEQY,TRBV4-1,TRBJ2-7
SVEPRGGYGYT,TRBV29-1,TRBJ1-2
ASRTLKGRASYNEQF,TRBV28,TRBJ2-1
ASRGGVIGNQPQH,TRBV28,TRBJ1-5
ASSLAENTEAF,TRBV5-1,TRBJ1-1
AIRDNYEQY,TRBV10-3,TRBJ2-7
ASSRLGGAADTQY,TRBV18,TRBJ2-3
ASSQDPGTSVGGRTDTQY,TRBV4-1,TRBJ2-3
AWRPIGANEKLF,TRBV30,TRBJ1-4
ASSSDRNTEAF,TRBV28,TRBJ1-1
ASSPLAGGDTQY,TRBV14,TRBJ2-3
ASSETYGTGVFSGANVLT,TRBV6-1,TRBJ2-6
ASSYPPPGGTDTQY,TRBV6-7,TRBJ2-3
ATSRDSSQGTEAF,TRBV15,TRBJ1-1
ASFRLLERSNYGYT,TRBV28,TRBJ1-2
ASSQDQGLATYEQY,TRBV4-3,TRBJ2-7
ASNPGESHSPLH,TRBV2,TRBJ1-6
ASSHKGANSPLH,TRBV16,TRBJ1-6
AWSVLAGSTDTQY,TRBV30,TRBJ2-3
ASSLDRANTEAF,TRBV5-1,TRBJ1-1
ASSGLAANTGELF,TRBV6-1,TRBJ2-2
ASIVNLRDQPQH,TRBV6-1,TRBJ1-5
ASSQYDRAGEQY,TRBV4-1,TRBJ2-7
ASSVAAGGPEETQY,TRBV9,TRBJ2-5
SAGGGNKETQY,TRBV29-1,TRBJ2-5
ASSEASGQGADEQY,TRBV6-1,TRBJ2-7
ASSLGGTNEKLF,TRBV13,TRBJ1-4
ASSRHPTGRTGELF,TRBV7-7,TRBJ2-2
ASSLRQPPNTEAF,TRBV5-1,TRBJ1-1
ASSPLEPRGTEAF,TRBV18,TRBJ1-1
ASSPTLSDTNSPLH,TRBV6-6,TRBJ1-6
AWSQGIVGNTIY,TRBV30,TRBJ1-3
ASKAGSLNTEAF,TRBV6-5,TRBJ1-1
ASSPGAEGWGYT,TRBV5-1,TRBJ1-2
SACSGGGAYEQY,TRBV29-1,TRBJ2-7
ASSTLATSYNEQF,TRBV7-6,TRBJ2-1
ASSEEASGGTDTQY,TRBV2,TRBJ2-3
ASSVGATEQY,TRBV9,TRBJ2-7
ASSLSGQGISYEQY,TRBV13,TRBJ2-7
ASSLVWENEQF,TRBV7-2,TRBJ2-1
ASRGLAGTDTQY,TRBV10-2,TRBJ2-3
ASSGTGHFSTRYEQY,TRBV5-6,TRBJ2-7
ASSQMGQNPNTIY,TRBV4-1,TRBJ1-3
ASSYSAGGHKVEQF,TRBV6-5,TRBJ2-1
ATTPGQGGNYGYT,TRBV6-1,TRBJ1-2
AIRKGAGEKLF,TRBV10-3,TRBJ1-4